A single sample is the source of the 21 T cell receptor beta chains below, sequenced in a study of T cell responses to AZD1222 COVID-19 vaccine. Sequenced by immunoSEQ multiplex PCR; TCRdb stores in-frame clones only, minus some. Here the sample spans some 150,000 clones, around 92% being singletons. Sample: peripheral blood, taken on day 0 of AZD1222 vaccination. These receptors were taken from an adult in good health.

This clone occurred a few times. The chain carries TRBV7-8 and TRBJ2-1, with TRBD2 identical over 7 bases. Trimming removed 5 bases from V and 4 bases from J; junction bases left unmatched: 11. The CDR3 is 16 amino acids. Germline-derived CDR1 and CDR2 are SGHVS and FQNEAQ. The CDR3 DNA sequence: TGTGCCAGCAGCAACCCTGCGGGGGTTTCTTACAATGAGCAGTTCTTC. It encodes CASSNPAGVSYNEQFF.

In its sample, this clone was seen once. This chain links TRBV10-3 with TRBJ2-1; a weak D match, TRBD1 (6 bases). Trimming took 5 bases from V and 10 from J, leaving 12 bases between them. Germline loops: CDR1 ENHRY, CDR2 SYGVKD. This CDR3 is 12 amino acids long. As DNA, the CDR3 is TGTGCCATCAGTAAACAGGGACAAGAGCAGTTCTTC. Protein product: CAISKQGQEQFF.

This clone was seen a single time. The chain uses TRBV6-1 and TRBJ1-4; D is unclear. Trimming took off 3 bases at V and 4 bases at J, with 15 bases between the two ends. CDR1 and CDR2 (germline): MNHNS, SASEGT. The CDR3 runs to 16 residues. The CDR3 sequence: CASSDTYGGYNEKLFF. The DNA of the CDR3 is TGTGCCAGCAGTGATACTTACGGCGGCTATAATGAAAAACTGTTTTTT.

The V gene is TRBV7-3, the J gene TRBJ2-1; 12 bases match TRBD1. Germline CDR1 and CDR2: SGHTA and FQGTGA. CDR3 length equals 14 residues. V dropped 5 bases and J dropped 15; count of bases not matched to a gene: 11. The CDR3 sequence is CASSNTRDRGHPFF. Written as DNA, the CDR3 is TGTGCCAGCAGCAACACCCGGGACAGGGGGCATCCGTTCTTC. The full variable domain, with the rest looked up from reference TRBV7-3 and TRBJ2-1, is GAGVSQTPSNKVTEKGKYVELRCDPISGHTALYWYRQSLGQGPEFLIYFQGTGAADDSGLPNDRFFAVRPEGSVSTLKIQRTERGDSAVYLCASSNTRDRGHPFFGPGTRLTVL.

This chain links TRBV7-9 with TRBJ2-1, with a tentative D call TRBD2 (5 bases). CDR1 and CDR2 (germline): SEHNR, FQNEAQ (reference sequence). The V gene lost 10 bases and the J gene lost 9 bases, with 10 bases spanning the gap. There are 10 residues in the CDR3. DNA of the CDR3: TGTGCCACGAGGGCACTTGAGCAGTTCTTC. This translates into CATRALEQFF.

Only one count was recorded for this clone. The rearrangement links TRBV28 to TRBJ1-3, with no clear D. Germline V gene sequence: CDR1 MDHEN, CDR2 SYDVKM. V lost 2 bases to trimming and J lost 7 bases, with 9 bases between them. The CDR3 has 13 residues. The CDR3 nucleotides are TGTGCCAGCAGTTTAACGGTTGTGAACACCATATATTTT. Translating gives CASSLTVVNTIYF. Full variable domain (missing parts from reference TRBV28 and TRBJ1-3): DVKVTQSSRYLVKRTGEKVFLECVQDMDHENMFWYRQDPGLGLRLIYFSYDVKMKEKGDIPEGYSVSREKKERFSLILESASTNQTSMYLCASSLTVVNTIYFGEGSWLTVV.

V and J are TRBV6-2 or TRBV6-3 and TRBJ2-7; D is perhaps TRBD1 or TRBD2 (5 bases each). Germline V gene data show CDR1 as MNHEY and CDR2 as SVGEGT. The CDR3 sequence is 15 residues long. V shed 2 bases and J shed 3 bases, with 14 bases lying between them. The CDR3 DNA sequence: TGTGCCAGCAGTTACGGGGGTCCTCCCGGCTACGAGCAGTACTTC. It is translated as CASSYGGPPGYEQYF.

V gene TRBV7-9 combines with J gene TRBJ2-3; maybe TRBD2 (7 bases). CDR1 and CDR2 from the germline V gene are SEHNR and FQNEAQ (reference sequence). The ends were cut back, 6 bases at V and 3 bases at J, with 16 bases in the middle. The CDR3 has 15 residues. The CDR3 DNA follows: TGTGCCAGCAGGAGTGGGGGGGCGAGAACAGATACGCAGTATTTT. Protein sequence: CASRSGGARTDTQYF. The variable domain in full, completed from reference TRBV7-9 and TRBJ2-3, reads DTGVSQNPRHKITKRGQNVTFRCDPISEHNRLYWYRQTLGQGPEFLTYFQNEAQLEKSRLLSDRFSAERPKGSFSTLEIQRTEQGDSAMYLCASRSGGARTDTQYFGPGTRLTVL.

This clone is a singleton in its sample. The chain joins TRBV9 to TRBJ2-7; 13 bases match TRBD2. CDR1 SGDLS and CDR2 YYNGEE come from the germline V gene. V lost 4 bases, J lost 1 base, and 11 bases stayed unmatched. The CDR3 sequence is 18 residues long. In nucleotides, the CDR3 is TGTGCCAGCAGCACCGGGGGTACTAGCGGGAGGGATTCCTACGAGCAGTACTTC. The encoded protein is CASSTGGTSGRDSYEQYF.

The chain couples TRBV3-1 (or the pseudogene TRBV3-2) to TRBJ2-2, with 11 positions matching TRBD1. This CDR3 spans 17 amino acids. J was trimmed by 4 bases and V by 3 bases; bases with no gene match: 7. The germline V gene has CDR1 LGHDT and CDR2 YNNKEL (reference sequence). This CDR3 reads CASSHLFGTGGTGELFF. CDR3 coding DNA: TGTGCCAGCAGCCACCTGTTCGGGACAGGGGGCACCGGGGAGCTGTTTTTT.

As DNA, the CDR3 is TGTGCCTGGAGCGCCTGGCCCAGCTATGGCTACACCTTC. The encoded protein is CAWSAWPSYGYTF. The chain joins TRBV30 to TRBJ1-2; no reliable D call. Trimming stripped 3 bases from V and 4 bases from J, with 12 bases between. Germline CDR1 reads GTSNPN; CDR2 reads SVGIG (reference sequence). The CDR3 contains 13 residues.

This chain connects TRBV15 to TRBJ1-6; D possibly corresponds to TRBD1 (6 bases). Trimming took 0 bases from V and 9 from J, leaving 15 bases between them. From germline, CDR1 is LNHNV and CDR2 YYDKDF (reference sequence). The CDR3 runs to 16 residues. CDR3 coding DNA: TGTGCCACCAGCAGAGATCGTCAGGGGTTCGGTTCACCCCTCCACTTT. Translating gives CATSRDRQGFGSPLHF.

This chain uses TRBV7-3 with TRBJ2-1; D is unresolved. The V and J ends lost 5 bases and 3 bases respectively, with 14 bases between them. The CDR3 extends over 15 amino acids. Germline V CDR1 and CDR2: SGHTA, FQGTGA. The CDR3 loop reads CASSDDLNGYNEQFF. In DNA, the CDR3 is TGTGCCAGCAGCGACGACTTGAACGGCTACAATGAGCAGTTCTTC.

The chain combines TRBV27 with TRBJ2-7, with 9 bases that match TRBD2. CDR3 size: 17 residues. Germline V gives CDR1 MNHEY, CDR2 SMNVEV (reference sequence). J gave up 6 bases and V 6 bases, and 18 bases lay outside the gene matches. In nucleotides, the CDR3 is TGTGCCAGCAGCTTTGGGGGGCTAGCGGGGACTGGAGGCGAGCAGTACTTC. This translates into CASSFGGLAGTGGEQYF.

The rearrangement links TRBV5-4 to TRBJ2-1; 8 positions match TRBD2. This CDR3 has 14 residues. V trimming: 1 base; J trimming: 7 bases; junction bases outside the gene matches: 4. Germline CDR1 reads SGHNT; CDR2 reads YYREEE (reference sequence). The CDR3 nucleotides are TGTGCCAGCAGCTTGTCGGCTAGCGGGAATGAGCAGTTCTTC. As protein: CASSLSASGNEQFF.

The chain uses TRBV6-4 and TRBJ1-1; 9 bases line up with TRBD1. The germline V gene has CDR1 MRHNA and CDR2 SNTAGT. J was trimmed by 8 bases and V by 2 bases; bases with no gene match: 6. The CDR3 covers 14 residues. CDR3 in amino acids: CASSDGSGTGEAFF. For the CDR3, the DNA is TGTGCCAGCAGTGACGGTTCCGGGACAGGGGAAGCTTTCTTT.

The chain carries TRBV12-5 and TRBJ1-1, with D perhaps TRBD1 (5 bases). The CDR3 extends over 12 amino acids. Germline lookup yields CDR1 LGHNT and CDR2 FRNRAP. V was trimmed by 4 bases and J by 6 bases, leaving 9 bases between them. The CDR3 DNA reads TGTGCTAGTGGTTCGGGAGGGGCTGAAGCTTTCTTT. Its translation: CASGSGGAEAFF.

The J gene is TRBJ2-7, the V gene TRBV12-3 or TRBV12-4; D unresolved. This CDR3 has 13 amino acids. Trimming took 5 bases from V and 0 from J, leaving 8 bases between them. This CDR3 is CASSPPSSYEQYF. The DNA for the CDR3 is TGTGCCAGCAGTCCGCCAAGCTCCTACGAGCAGTACTTC.

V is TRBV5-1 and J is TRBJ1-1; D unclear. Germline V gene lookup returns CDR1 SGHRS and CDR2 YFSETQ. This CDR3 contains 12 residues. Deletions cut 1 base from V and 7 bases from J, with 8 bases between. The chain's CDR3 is CASSLWPDEAFF. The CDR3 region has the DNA TGCGCCAGCAGCTTGTGGCCAGATGAAGCTTTCTTT.

The CDR3 is CASSLQGVYGYTF. The CDR3 DNA sequence: TGTGCCAGCAGCCTACAGGGGGTGTATGGCTACACCTTC. J is TRBJ1-2 and V is TRBV16; 8 positions agree with TRBD1. The ends lost 4 bases at V and 5 bases at J; junction bases unmatched: 3. The CDR3 extends over 13 amino acids. CDR1 is KGHSY and CDR2 is FQNENV in the germline V gene.

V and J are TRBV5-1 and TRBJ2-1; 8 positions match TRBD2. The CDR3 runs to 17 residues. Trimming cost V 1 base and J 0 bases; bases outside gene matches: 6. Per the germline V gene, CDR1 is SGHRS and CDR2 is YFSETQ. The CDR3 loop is CASSLSAGALSYNEQFF. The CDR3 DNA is TGCGCCAGCAGCTTGTCAGCGGGAGCCCTCTCCTACAATGAGCAGTTCTTC.